The clone carrying this T cell receptor beta chain was counted many times. The antigen is unknown. CDR3 length equals 13 residues. V lost 3 bases and J 4 bases, leaving 9 bases between the germline ends. This sample stems from a study of T cells after yellow fever vaccination. As for the study in general: SMART-Seq v4 Ultra Low Input prepared libraries from low-cell fractions.

Study outcomes and limitations: Primary-vaccination clones mostly resurfaced post-booster (96% CD4, 85% to 90% CD8). Just a small share of clonotypes turned up in the CD4 compartment as well as the CD8 compartment.

Generation of TCR cDNA used 5'RACE template switching (which added a universal primer site and UMIs). TCRdb re-called the 5' RACE reads through MiXCR, storing one row per CDR3 protein. The sample records some 300,000 distinct CDR3 sequences, 8% to 9.5% being singletons. This receptor was taken from a young man who received the YFV17D yellow fever vaccine. The chain couples TRBV12-3 or TRBV12-4 to TRBJ1-1; weak D call: TRBD1 (6 bases). Sequenced material: PBMCs, taken about 49 days after the first yellow fever vaccination. CDR3 nucleotides: TGTGCCAGCAGTTTCGGAGGGGGCACTGAAGCTTTCTTT. This translates into CASSFGGGTEAFF.